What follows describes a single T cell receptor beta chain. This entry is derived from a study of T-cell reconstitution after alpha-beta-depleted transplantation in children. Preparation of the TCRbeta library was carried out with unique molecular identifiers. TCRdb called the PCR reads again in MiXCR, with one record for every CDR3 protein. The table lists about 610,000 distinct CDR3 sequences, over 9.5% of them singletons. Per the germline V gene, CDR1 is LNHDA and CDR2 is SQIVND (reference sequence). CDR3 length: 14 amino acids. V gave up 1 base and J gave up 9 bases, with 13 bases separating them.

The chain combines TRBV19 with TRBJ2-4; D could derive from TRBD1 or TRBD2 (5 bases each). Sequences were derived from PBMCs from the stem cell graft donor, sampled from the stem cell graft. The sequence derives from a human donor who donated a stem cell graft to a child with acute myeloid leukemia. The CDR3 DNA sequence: TGTGCCAGTAGTATAGGTCGGGGCGTTGGCATTCAGTACTTC. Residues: CASSIGRGVGIQYF.